The 5 T cell receptor beta chains listed next were all sequenced from one sample in a study of blood T cell repertoires in COVID-19. The data were produced by immunoSEQ multiplex PCR, yet TCRdb's version contains in-frame clones alone and is incomplete. This table has around 200,000 clones, 75% to 90% appearing once. Sequenced sample: PBMCs or T cells enriched from blood (not recorded which). These receptors were taken from a woman in her twenties or thirties who had been exposed to COVID-19.

This clone came up a few times. The chain has TRBV27 and TRBJ1-2; unclear D gene. The germline CDR1 and CDR2 sequences are MNHEY and SMNVEV (reference sequence). The length of the CDR3 is 15 residues. Trimming took 4 bases from V and 0 from J, leaving 12 bases between them. This chain's CDR3 is CASSSRPEANYGYTF. DNA of the CDR3: TGTGCCAGCAGTTCCCGCCCAGAAGCTAACTATGGCTACACCTTC.

The rearrangement uses TRBV5-1 and TRBJ2-4; 7 bases align to TRBD2. V was clipped by 1 base and J by 3 bases; unmatched bases: 4. Germline assignment: CDR1 SGHRS and CDR2 YFSETQ. The CDR3 length is 15 residues. The CDR3 reads CASSLTRGSKNIQYF. The CDR3 DNA is TGCGCCAGCAGCTTGACGCGGGGGAGCAAAAACATTCAGTACTTC.

The genes are TRBV11-3 and TRBJ2-7, with 9 bases lining up with TRBD1. CDR3 length equals 14 residues. Per the germline V gene, CDR1 is SGHNT and CDR2 is YENEEA. V shed 5 bases and J 8 bases; nucleotides not matched to a gene: 10. The CDR3 protein is CASSQDRGRPQQYF. As DNA, the CDR3 is TGTGCCAGCAGCCAGGACAGGGGCCGCCCCCAGCAGTACTTC.

The chain couples TRBV2 to TRBJ2-7; 10 bases fit TRBD2. The junction had 11 bases not matched to a gene; V was cut back by 7 bases and J by 2 bases. The CDR3 is 16 amino acids. The germline V gene encodes CDR1 SNHLY and CDR2 FYNNEI. The CDR3 DNA reads TGTGCCAGCAATAAGTTAGCGGGGGGTGCGGCCTACGAGCAGTACTTC. Translation gives CASNKLAGGAAYEQYF.

The sample holds one count of this clone. This sequence joins TRBV7-9 and TRBJ2-1; TRBD2 matches 8 bases. CDR1 and CDR2 from the germline V gene are SEHNR and FQNEAQ (reference sequence). CDR3 length: 15 residues. V was pared by 5 bases and J by 7 bases, with 10 bases of the junction left unmatched. The CDR3 nucleotides are TGTGCCAGCAGCGGGGAGCGGGGGCAGGCGAATGAGCAGTTCTTC. Amino acids: CASSGERGQANEQFF.